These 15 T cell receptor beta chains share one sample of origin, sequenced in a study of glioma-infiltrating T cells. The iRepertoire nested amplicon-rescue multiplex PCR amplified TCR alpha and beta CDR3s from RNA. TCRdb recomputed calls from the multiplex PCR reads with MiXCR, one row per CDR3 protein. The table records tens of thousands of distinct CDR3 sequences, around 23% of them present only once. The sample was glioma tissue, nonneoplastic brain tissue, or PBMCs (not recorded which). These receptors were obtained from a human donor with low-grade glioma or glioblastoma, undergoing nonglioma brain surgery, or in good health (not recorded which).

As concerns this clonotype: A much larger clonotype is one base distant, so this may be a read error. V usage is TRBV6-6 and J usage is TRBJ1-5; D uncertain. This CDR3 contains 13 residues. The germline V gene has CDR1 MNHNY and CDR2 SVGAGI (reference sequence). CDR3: CASSYSRDQPKHF. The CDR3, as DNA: TGTGCCAGCAGTTACTCTCGGGATCAGCCCAAGCATTTT.

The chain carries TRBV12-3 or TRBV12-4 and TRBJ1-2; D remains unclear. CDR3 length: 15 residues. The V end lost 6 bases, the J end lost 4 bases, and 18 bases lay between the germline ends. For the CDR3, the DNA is TGTGCCAGCAGCCTAAGCCCGGGAACAGCCTATGGCTACACCTTC. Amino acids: CASSLSPGTAYGYTF.

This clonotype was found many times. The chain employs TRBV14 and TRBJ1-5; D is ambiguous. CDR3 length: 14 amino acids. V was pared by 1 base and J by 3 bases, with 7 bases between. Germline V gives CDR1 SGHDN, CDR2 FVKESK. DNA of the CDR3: TGTGCCAGCAGCCAAGGACGCATCAATCAGCCCCAGCATTTT. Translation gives CASSQGRINQPQHF.

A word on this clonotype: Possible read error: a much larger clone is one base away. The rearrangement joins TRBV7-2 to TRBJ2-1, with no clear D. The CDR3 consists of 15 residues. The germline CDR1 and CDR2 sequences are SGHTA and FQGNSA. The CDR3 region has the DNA TGTGCCAGCATCTTAGAGCCTGGGTCCTACAATGAGCAGTTCTTC. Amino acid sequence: CASILEPGSYNEQFF. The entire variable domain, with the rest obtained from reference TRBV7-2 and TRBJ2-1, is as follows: GAGVSQSPSNKVTEKGKDVELRCDPISGHTALYWYRQSLGQGLEFLIYFQGNSAPDKSGLPSDRFSAERTGGSVSTLTIQRTQQEDSAVYLCASILEPGSYNEQFFGPGTRLTVL.

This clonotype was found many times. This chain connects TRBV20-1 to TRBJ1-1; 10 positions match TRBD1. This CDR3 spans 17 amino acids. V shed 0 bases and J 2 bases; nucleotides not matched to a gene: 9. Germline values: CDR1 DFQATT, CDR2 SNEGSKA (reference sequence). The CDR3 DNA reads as TGCAGTGCTAGAGATTATAAGACAGGGGGCACTAACACTGAAGCTTTCTTT. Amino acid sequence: CSARDYKTGGTNTEAFF.

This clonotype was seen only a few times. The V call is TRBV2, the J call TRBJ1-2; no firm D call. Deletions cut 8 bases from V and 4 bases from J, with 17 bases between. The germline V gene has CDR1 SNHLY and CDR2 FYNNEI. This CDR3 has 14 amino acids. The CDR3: CASSPHGRTYGYTF. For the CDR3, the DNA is TGTGCCAGCTCCCCGCACGGCAGGACCTATGGCTACACCTTC.

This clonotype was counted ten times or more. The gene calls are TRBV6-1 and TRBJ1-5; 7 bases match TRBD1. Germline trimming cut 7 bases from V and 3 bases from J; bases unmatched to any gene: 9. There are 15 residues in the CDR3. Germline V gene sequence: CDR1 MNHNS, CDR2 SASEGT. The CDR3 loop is CASTDRQGYNQPQHF. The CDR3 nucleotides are TGTGCCAGCACAGACAGACAGGGCTACAATCAGCCCCAGCATTTT.

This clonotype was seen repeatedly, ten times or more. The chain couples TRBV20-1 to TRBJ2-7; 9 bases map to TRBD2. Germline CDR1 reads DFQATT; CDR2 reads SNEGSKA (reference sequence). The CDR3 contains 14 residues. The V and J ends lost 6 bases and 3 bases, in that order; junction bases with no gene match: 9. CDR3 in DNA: TGCAGTGCAACCGGGACTAGCAAGCGCTACGAGCAGTACTTC. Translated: CSATGTSKRYEQYF.

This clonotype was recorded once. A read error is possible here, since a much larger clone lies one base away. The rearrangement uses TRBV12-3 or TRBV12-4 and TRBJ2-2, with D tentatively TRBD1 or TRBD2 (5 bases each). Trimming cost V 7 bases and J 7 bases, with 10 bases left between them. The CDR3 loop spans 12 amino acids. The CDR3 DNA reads TGTGCCAGCACGGGGCCCATCGGGGAGCTGTTTTTT. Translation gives CASTGPIGELFF.

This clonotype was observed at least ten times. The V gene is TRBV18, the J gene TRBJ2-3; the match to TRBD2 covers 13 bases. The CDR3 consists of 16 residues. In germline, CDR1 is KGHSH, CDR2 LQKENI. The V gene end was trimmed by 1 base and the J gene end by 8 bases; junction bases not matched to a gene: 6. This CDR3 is CASSPLTSGGASTQYF. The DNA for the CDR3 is TGTGCCAGCTCACCACTCACTAGCGGGGGGGCGTCTACGCAGTATTTT. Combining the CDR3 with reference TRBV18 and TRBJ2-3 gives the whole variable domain NAGVMQNPRHLVRRRGQEARLRCSPMKGHSHVYWYRQLPEEGLKFMVYLQKENIIDESGMPKERFSAEFPKEGPSILRIQQVVRGDSAAYFCASSPLTSGGASTQYFGPGTRLTVL.

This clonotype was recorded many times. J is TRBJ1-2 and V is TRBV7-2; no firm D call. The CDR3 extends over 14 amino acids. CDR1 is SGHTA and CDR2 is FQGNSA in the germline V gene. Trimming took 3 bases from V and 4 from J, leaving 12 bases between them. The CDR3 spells CASSLRAAIYGYTF. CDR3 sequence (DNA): TGTGCCAGCAGCTTGCGGGCAGCGATCTATGGCTACACCTTC.

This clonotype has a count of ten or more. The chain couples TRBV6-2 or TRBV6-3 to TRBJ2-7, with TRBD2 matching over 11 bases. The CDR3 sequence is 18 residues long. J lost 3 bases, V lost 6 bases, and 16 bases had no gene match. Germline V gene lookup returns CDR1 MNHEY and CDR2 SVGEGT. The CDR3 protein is CASRFTSGSLLKDYEQYF. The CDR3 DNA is TGTGCCAGCAGATTCACTAGCGGGAGTTTATTAAAGGACTACGAGCAGTACTTC.

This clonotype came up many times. CDR3 coding DNA: TGCAGCGTCGCTCAATCGGATACGCAGTATTTT. It specifies CSVAQSDTQYF. The V gene is TRBV29-1, the J gene TRBJ2-3; unclear D gene. The CDR3 runs 11 residues. Germline V lookup: CDR1 SQVTM, CDR2 ANQGSEA. V lost 6 bases and J 6 bases, leaving 10 bases between the germline ends.

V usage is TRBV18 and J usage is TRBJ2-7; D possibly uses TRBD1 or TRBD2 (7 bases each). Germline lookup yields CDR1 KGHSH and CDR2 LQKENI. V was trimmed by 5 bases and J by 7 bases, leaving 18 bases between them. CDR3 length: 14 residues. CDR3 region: CASSSQGTAGEQYF. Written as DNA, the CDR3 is TGTGCCAGCTCATCCCAGGGGACAGCGGGAGAGCAGTACTTC.

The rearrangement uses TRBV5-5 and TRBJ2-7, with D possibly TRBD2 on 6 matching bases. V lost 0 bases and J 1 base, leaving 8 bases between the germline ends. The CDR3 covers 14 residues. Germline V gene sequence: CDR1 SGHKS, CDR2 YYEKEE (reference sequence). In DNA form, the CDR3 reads TGTGCCAGCAGCTTGGTGGGGAGGTCCTACGAGCAGTACTTC. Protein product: CASSLVGRSYEQYF.